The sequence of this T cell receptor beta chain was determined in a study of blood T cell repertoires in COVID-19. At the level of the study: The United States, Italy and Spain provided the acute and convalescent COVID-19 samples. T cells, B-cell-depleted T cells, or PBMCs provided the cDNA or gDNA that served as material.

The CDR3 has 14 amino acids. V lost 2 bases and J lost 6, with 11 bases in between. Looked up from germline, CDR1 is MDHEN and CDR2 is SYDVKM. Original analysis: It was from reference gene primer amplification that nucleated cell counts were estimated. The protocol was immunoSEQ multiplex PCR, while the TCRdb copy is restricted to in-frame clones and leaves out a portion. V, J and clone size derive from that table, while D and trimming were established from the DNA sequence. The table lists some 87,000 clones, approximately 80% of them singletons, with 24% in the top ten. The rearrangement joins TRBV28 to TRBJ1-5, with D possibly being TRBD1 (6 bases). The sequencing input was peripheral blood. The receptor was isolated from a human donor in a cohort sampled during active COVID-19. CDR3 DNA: TGTGCCAGCAGTTTAAAGGGGGGGTTTCAGCCCCAGCATTTT. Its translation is CASSLKGGFQPQHF.